Following are 2 T cell receptor beta chains from one sample sequenced in a study of neoadjuvant anti-PD-1 for oral cavity cancer. This table comes from immunoSEQ multiplex PCR, and its TCRdb copy is limited to in-frame clones, with some not included. The sample lists approximately 43,000 clones, 77% occurring once. Stated time point: after neoadjuvant nivolumab, at surgical resection. The material sequenced was PBMCs, taken after nivolumab (anti-PD-1) treatment. These receptors were taken from a person aged 40-85 years with oral cavity squamous cell carcinoma.

The V call is TRBV11-2, the J call TRBJ2-7; the D gene could be TRBD1 or TRBD2 (5 bases each). This CDR3 is 13 amino acids long. The V and J ends lost 4 bases and 1 base respectively, with 8 bases between them. Germline CDR1 reads SGHAT; CDR2 reads FQNNGV. This chain's CDR3 is CASSWDGSYEQYF. The CDR3 region has the DNA TGTGCCAGCAGCTGGGACGGTTCCTACGAGCAGTACTTC.

The chain combines TRBV5-4 with TRBJ2-1; 9 bases map to TRBD2. Trimming at V came to 1 base and at J to 6 bases, leaving 5 bases not matched to a gene. CDR1 and CDR2 (germline): SGHNT, YYREEE (reference sequence). CDR3 length equals 15 residues. CDR3 amino acids: CASSLRGGASNEQFF. DNA for the CDR3: TGTGCCAGCAGCTTGCGCGGGGGGGCCAGCAATGAGCAGTTCTTC.